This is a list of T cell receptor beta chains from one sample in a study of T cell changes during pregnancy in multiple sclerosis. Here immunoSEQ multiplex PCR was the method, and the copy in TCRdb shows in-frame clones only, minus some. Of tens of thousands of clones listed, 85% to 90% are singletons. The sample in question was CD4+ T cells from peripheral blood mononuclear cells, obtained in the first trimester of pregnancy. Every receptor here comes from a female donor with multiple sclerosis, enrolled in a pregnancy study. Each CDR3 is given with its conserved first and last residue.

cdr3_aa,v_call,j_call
CASSLVLGGRDYGYTF,TRBV7-9,TRBJ1-2
CASSSPGQGVSNQPQHF,TRBV11-3,TRBJ1-5
CASSLARDTQYF,TRBV5-1,TRBJ2-3
CASSLGDRDEAFF,TRBV28,TRBJ1-1
CASSLASSGRAQETQYF,TRBV5-4,TRBJ2-5
CASSRDNKPVFYGYTF,TRBV19,TRBJ1-2
CASSPSRGLAGNEQYF,TRBV7-9,TRBJ2-7
CASYPSGVDTQYF,TRBV5-4,TRBJ2-3
CASSPGGLQSGDF,TRBV18,TRBJ2-7
CASSLQGKRNYGYTF,TRBV5-1,TRBJ1-2
CASSNTGGYEQYF,TRBV6-5,TRBJ2-7
CASSVGRDRAYNEQFF,TRBV9,TRBJ2-1
CASSAGDRGTEAFF,TRBV27,TRBJ1-1
CASSQSPSGRKETQYF,TRBV11-3,TRBJ2-5
CASSLTPIFSTGVALSTIYF,TRBV5-4,TRBJ1-3
CAWTLAEPGAQYF,TRBV30,TRBJ2-5
CASSLIRGPEDGYTF,TRBV28,TRBJ1-2
CSVVTGGWSYEQYF,TRBV29-1,TRBJ2-7
CATSGQRAYEQYF,TRBV19,TRBJ2-7
CSARDGRGQYF,TRBV20-1,TRBJ2-7
CASSIGRGFGEKLFF,TRBV5-1,TRBJ1-4
CASSPGVNTDTQYF,TRBV19,TRBJ2-3
CASRWQGANYGYTF,TRBV19,TRBJ1-2
CASSVTGSYEQYF,TRBV9,TRBJ2-7
CASSRPGGGTEAFF,TRBV4-2,TRBJ1-1
CASSGPLQEYGYTF,TRBV2,TRBJ1-2
CASSYGGGYTF,TRBV6-6,TRBJ1-2